These T cell receptor beta chains were read from a single sample in a study of blood T cell repertoires in COVID-19. Here immunoSEQ multiplex PCR was the method, and the copy in TCRdb shows in-frame clones only, minus some. The repertoire includes roughly 150,000 clones, 84% of them detected once, and approximately 11% sits in the top ten. Sample: peripheral blood. These receptors all come from a man in his 70s with active or convalescent COVID-19. CDR3s include the opening cysteine and the closing phenylalanine or tryptophan. D genes are given only for firm matches. Clone size is stated in some rows and not others, as once, few, many or a class when expanded.

cdr3_nt | cdr3_aa | d_call | j_call | clone_size | v_call
TGTGCCAGCTCACACTCAACAGCTATGAACACTGAAGCTTTCTTT | CASSHSTAMNTEAFF | . | TRBJ1-1 | . | TRBV18
TGTGCCAGCAGCCCCAATGGGGGCTTGGCCTACGAGCAGTACTTC | CASSPNGGLAYEQYF | . | TRBJ2-7 | . | TRBV11-3
TGTGCCAGCAGCGTGGGACAGCTTTGGGCTGAAGCTTTCTTT | CASSVGQLWAEAFF | TRBD1 | TRBJ1-1 | . | TRBV7-2
TGTGCCAGCAGTTTAGGGGCGGGACCGCTGAATCAGCCCCAGCATTTT | CASSLGAGPLNQPQHF | . | TRBJ1-5 | . | TRBV28
TGTGCCAGCAGCTCGGGGCCGACAGGGGATGGCTACACCTTC | CASSSGPTGDGYTF | TRBD1 | TRBJ1-2 | few | TRBV19
TGTGCCAGCGGGAGGGGCCCGGACACTGAAGCTTTCTTT | CASGRGPDTEAFF | . | TRBJ1-1 | . | TRBV7-3
TGTGCCAGCAGTTACGACAGGGGGTACTATGGCTACACCTTC | CASSYDRGYYGYTF | TRBD1 | TRBJ1-2 | . | TRBV6-2/TRBV6-3
TGCGCCAGCAGCCAAGAAGTAACAGGGGAAGGCTACACCTTC | CASSQEVTGEGYTF | TRBD1 | TRBJ1-2 | . | TRBV4-3
TGTGCCAGTACCTCCCAAAGAGTACCCGGAGGAGGCTACACCTTC | CASTSQRVPGGGYTF | . | TRBJ1-2 | many | TRBV19
TGTGCCAGCAGCCCAGGACAGGCCCGGAACACTGAAGCTTTCTTT | CASSPGQARNTEAFF | TRBD1 | TRBJ1-1 | once | TRBV9
TGTGCCAGCAGTCTAGCGGGAGTAGTCACCGGGGAGCTGTTTTTT | CASSLAGVVTGELFF | TRBD2 | TRBJ2-2 | . | TRBV7-9
TGTGCCAGCAGGCTACTAGCGGGAGGTTACGAGCAGTACTTC | CASRLLAGGYEQYF | TRBD2 | TRBJ2-7 | . | TRBV27
TGTGCCAGCAGCGCCAGGGGAACCGGGGAGCTGTTTTTT | CASSARGTGELFF | . | TRBJ2-2 | . | TRBV9
TGCGCCAGCAGCCAAGATGCGGGGGCGCGAAGCAATCAGCCCCAGCATTTT | CASSQDAGARSNQPQHF | . | TRBJ1-5 | few | TRBV4-1
TGTGCCAGCAGCTTATCAGGGTCCCACGAGCAGTACTTC | CASSLSGSHEQYF | . | TRBJ2-7 | . | TRBV7-2
TGTGCCAGCAGCCTATGGCGGGGGGCAGGGGACACTGAAGCTTTCTTT | CASSLWRGAGDTEAFF | . | TRBJ1-1 | . | TRBV28
TGTGCCAGCCGGCTGACAGCCTCCTACGAGCAGTACTTC | CASRLTASYEQYF | . | TRBJ2-7 | . | TRBV6-5
TGTGCCTGGAGTACGAGCACCGGGGAGCTGTTTTTT | CAWSTSTGELFF | . | TRBJ2-2 | few | TRBV30
TGCAGCGTTTACCCACCCCCAGCGGGAGGAGAGACCCAGTACTTC | CSVYPPPAGGETQYF | TRBD2 | TRBJ2-5 | . | TRBV29-1
TGTGCCAGCTCACCAAGGGCCCCCCTGAGCGGGAGTTACGAGCAGTACTTC | CASSPRAPLSGSYEQYF | TRBD2 | TRBJ2-7 | . | TRBV18
TGTGCCAGCAGCTCGACAGTCAACTATGGCTACACCTTC | CASSSTVNYGYTF | . | TRBJ1-2 | . | TRBV3-1/TRBV3-2
TGCGCCAGCAGCCCCATCGTGGACAGAGGCGGCTACACCTTC | CASSPIVDRGGYTF | . | TRBJ1-2 | . | TRBV4-3
TGTGCCAGCTCACCCTTAAAGACAGGAAAGTCTAATCAGCCCCAGCATTTT | CASSPLKTGKSNQPQHF | . | TRBJ1-5 | . | TRBV18
TGTGCCAGTAGTAGTACCGGGACAGGGGGCTGGGCAGATACGCAGTATTTT | CASSSTGTGGWADTQYF | TRBD1 | TRBJ2-3 | . | TRBV19
TGTGCCAGCAGTCCATCCGGGTCCTCCTACGAGCAGTACTTC | CASSPSGSSYEQYF | . | TRBJ2-7 | . | TRBV27
TGTGCCAGCTCATCAACTCGGGGGACCCCGGAGCAGTACTTC | CASSSTRGTPEQYF | . | TRBJ2-7 | . | TRBV18
TGTGCCAGCTCACTCCAGAGGACAGCCGACTCACCCCTCCACTTT | CASSLQRTADSPLHF | . | TRBJ1-6 | once | TRBV18
TGTGCCAGCAGCTCACAACAGGGGAAGCAGTACTTC | CASSSQQGKQYF | TRBD1 | TRBJ2-7 | . | TRBV11-3
TGTGCCAGCAGCTTAGAGAGTGGGGCGATCACAGATACGCAGTATTTT | CASSLESGAITDTQYF | . | TRBJ2-3 | . | TRBV7-8
TGTGCCAGCAGCCCGGGGGATAACTATGGCTACACCTTC | CASSPGDNYGYTF | . | TRBJ1-2 | . | TRBV5-5
TGTGCCAGCAGTTTCGGGGACAGGGGACCCAAACTGTTTTTT | CASSFGDRGPKLFF | TRBD1 | TRBJ1-4 | . | TRBV27
TGCGCCAGCAGCTTGGAGCCATATGAAGGCTACACCTTC | CASSLEPYEGYTF | . | TRBJ1-2 | . | TRBV5-1
TGTGCCAGCAGTTGGGGGGCCTCCAGGGGGAAAACTGAAGCTTTCTTT | CASSWGASRGKTEAFF | TRBD1 | TRBJ1-1 | . | TRBV6-5
TGTGCCAGCACCGGACAGGGGGCCTTCTACGAGCAGTACTTC | CASTGQGAFYEQYF | TRBD1 | TRBJ2-7 | . | TRBV6-5
TGTGCCAGCAGCTTTACAGGGGCAAGCAATGAGCAGTTCTTC | CASSFTGASNEQFF | TRBD1 | TRBJ2-1 | . | TRBV7-2
TGCGCCAGCGTTCTAGCGGGAGATGGGACCGGGGAGCTGTTTTTT | CASVLAGDGTGELFF | TRBD2 | TRBJ2-2 | . | TRBV5-1
TGTGCCAGCAGCCAAGATTTAGGAGCGGGGGGGCAAGATACGCAGTATTTT | CASSQDLGAGGQDTQYF | TRBD2 | TRBJ2-3 | . | TRBV3-1/TRBV3-2
TGCGCCAGCAGCCAACGCCCGGGACAGGGTGCGTACGAGCAGTACTTC | CASSQRPGQGAYEQYF | TRBD1 | TRBJ2-7 | few | TRBV4-3
TGCGCCAGCAGCCAAGAAGGACAGGGTTGGACCGGGGAGCTGTTTTTT | CASSQEGQGWTGELFF | TRBD1 | TRBJ2-2 | . | TRBV4-3
TGCGCCAGCAGCACAGGGACAGGGGGCTACACTGAAGCTTTCTTT | CASSTGTGGYTEAFF | TRBD1 | TRBJ1-1 | . | TRBV5-1
TGTGCCAGCAAAAAGAACGGGTCACCCCTCCACTTT | CASKKNGSPLHF | . | TRBJ1-6 | . | TRBV2
TGTGCCAGCAGCCACCAGGGGTGGGAGCAGTACTTC | CASSHQGWEQYF | . | TRBJ2-7 | . | TRBV7-6
TGCAGCCCGGCTGGGCACTACGAGCAGTACTTC | CSPAGHYEQYF | . | TRBJ2-7 | . | TRBV20-1
TGTGCCAGCAGCGTAGCGCCTCGACTTGACAATGAGCAGTTCTTC | CASSVAPRLDNEQFF | . | TRBJ2-1 | . | TRBV9
TGTGCCAGCAGCATCCAGCGGGAGACCCAGTACTTC | CASSIQRETQYF | . | TRBJ2-5 | . | TRBV14